A selection of T cell receptor beta chains follows, all from one sample in a study of CD8 T cells in ankylosing spondylitis. Each CDR3 protein gets one entry after TCRdb re-called the 5' RACE reads with MiXCR. The table shows 45,000 to 65,000 distinct CDR3 sequences, with approximately 7.4% occurring only once. The sequenced sample consisted of blood, either unsorted or a sorted T cell fraction (not recorded which). These receptor sequences come from a female donor with ankylosing spondylitis or in good health (not recorded which). The CDR3 runs from the conserved cysteine through the conserved F or W. The D gene is left open where the match is weak. Not every row has a clone size; where given, it reads once, few, many or a size class.

.	TRBV20-1	TRBJ1-6	many	CSATEPGPYNSPLHF	TGCAGTGCTACAGAGCCAGGGCCCTATAATTCACCCCTCCACTTT
.	TRBV4-1	TRBJ2-5	many	CASSLSSGTRADQETQYF	TGCGCCAGCAGCCTATCTTCCGGGACAAGGGCCGATCAAGAGACCCAGTACTTC
TRBD2	TRBV20-1	TRBJ2-5	many	CSAKVRLAQETQYF	TGCAGTGCTAAGGTCCGACTAGCTCAAGAGACCCAGTACTTC
.	TRBV5-8	TRBJ2-7	.	CASSWEVAGGYEQYF	TGTGCCAGCAGCTGGGAGGTGGCAGGGGGGTACGAGCAGTACTTC
.	TRBV2	TRBJ1-2	many	CASRSFYGYTF	TGTGCCAGCAGGTCCTTTTATGGCTACACCTTC
.	TRBV6-1	TRBJ1-1	many	CASRGTGKGNTEAFF	TGTGCCAGCAGGGGTACAGGGAAGGGGAACACTGAAGCTTTCTTT
TRBD1	TRBV5-1	TRBJ2-7	.	CASSEQDRASSSEQYF	TGCGCCAGCAGCGAACAAGACAGGGCAAGCTCCTCCGAGCAGTACTTC
TRBD1	TRBV20-1	TRBJ1-5	many	CSAPDRASNQPQHF	TGCAGTGCCCCGGACAGGGCCAGCAATCAGCCCCAGCATTTT
.	TRBV20-1	TRBJ1-5	many	CSASGPRLGSSNQPQHF	TGCAGTGCTAGCGGACCCAGACTTGGGTCCAGCAATCAGCCCCAGCATTTT
.	TRBV7-9	TRBJ2-3	few	CASSLVPLGLQADTQYF	TGTGCCAGCAGCTTAGTCCCCTTAGGGCTTCAGGCAGATACGCAGTATTTT
TRBD1	TRBV29-1	TRBJ1-1	many	CSVVDRGKNTEAFF	TGCAGCGTCGTGGACAGGGGAAAGAACACTGAAGCTTTCTTT
.	TRBV7-2	TRBJ2-4	many	CASSAHFEDIQYF	TGTGCCAGCAGCGCTCATTTCGAGGACATTCAGTACTTC
.	TRBV2	TRBJ2-5	many	CASSEGTQYF	TGTGCCAGCAGTGAGGGGACCCAGTACTTC
.	TRBV5-1	TRBJ1-1	many	CASSPIGANTEAFF	TGCGCCAGCAGCCCCATCGGGGCGAACACTGAAGCTTTCTTT
.	TRBV5-1	TRBJ2-2	many	CASRNSPDGELFF	TGCGCCAGTAGAAATTCGCCCGACGGGGAGCTGTTTTTT
.	TRBV5-8	TRBJ1-1	many	CASTYVGTEAFF	TGTGCCAGCACCTATGTGGGCACTGAAGCTTTCTTT
.	TRBV5-8	TRBJ1-1	many	CASSLAWGEAFF	TGTGCCAGCAGCTTGGCGTGGGGTGAAGCTTTCTTT
.	TRBV7-8	TRBJ2-1	many	CASSPYNEQFF	TGTGCCAGCAGCCCATACAATGAGCAGTTCTTC
.	TRBV5-1	TRBJ2-5	many	CASSLEDRQETQYF	TGCGCCAGCAGCTTGGAGGACAGACAAGAGACCCAGTACTTC
TRBD1	TRBV28	TRBJ2-2	many	CASSLDRGYTGELFF	TGTGCCAGCAGCCTCGACAGGGGATACACCGGGGAGCTGTTTTTT
.	TRBV7-2	TRBJ1-1	.	CASSLAGMNTEAFF	TGTGCCAGCAGCTTGGCAGGTATGAACACTGAAGCTTTCTTT
.	TRBV29-1	TRBJ2-2	many	CSVRNTGELFF	TGCAGCGTCCGGAACACCGGGGAGCTGTTTTTT
TRBD1	TRBV5-1	TRBJ2-5	.	CASSSLGQKQETQYF	TGCGCCAGCAGCTCACTGGGACAGAAGCAAGAGACCCAGTACTTC
.	TRBV7-2	TRBJ2-5	.	CASSFFPQETQYF	TGTGCCAGCAGCTTTTTTCCTCAAGAGACCCAGTACTTC
.	TRBV6-1	TRBJ1-1	many	CASSKGAWTVLNTEAFF	TGTGCCAGCAGTAAAGGGGCCTGGACAGTCTTGAACACTGAAGCTTTCTTT
.	TRBV7-2	TRBJ2-1	.	CASSLSIDNEQFF	TGTGCCAGCAGCTTATCGATTGACAATGAGCAGTTCTTC
.	TRBV6-5	TRBJ2-2	many	CASSYSTWGRVENTGELFF	TGTGCCAGCAGTTACTCTACGTGGGGCAGGGTGGAAAACACCGGGGAGCTGTTTTTT
.	TRBV25-1	TRBJ2-1	many	CASSWPSSYNEQFF	TGTGCCAGCAGCTGGCCCAGCTCCTACAATGAGCAGTTCTTC
.	TRBV13	TRBJ1-2	many	CASSRGYNSNYGYTF	TGTGCCAGCAGCAGAGGATACAATTCTAACTATGGCTACACCTTC
TRBD1	TRBV10-3	TRBJ2-2	many	CAIRDGQGDTGELFF	TGTGCCATCAGGGACGGACAGGGGGACACCGGGGAGCTGTTTTTT
TRBD1	TRBV5-6	TRBJ2-4	many	CASRSRQGPKNIQYF	TGTGCCAGCAGATCTAGACAGGGACCCAAAAACATTCAGTACTTC
TRBD1	TRBV6-2/TRBV6-3	TRBJ2-5	medium-sized	CASSLTGKETQYF	TGTGCCAGCAGTTTGACAGGGAAAGAGACCCAGTACTTC
TRBD1	TRBV20-1	TRBJ1-3	many	CSARSTGGDSGNTIYF	TGCAGTGCTAGATCGACAGGGGGCGACTCTGGAAACACCATATATTTT
.	TRBV20-1	TRBJ2-7	many	CSARGTRGTYEQYF	TGCAGTGCTAGAGGAACAAGGGGGACCTACGAGCAGTACTTC
.	TRBV5-8	TRBJ2-5	many	CASSLVGAQETQYF	TGTGCCAGCAGCTTGGTTGGGGCTCAGGAGACCCAGTACTTC
.	TRBV7-2	TRBJ2-5	few	CASSIHYQETQYF	TGTGCCAGCAGCATACACTACCAAGAGACCCAGTACTTC
TRBD1	TRBV18	TRBJ2-3	many	CASSPGTGATDTQYF	TGTGCCAGCTCGCCCGGGACAGGGGCCACAGATACGCAGTATTTT
.	TRBV14	TRBJ1-1	many	CASSRGPSTEAFF	TGTGCCAGCAGCCGAGGGCCGAGCACTGAAGCTTTCTTT
TRBD1	TRBV6-2/TRBV6-3	TRBJ1-1	many	CASSHSGQAPVTEAFF	TGTGCCAGCAGCCATTCCGGACAGGCCCCTGTAACTGAAGCTTTCTTT
TRBD1	TRBV7-9	TRBJ1-1	.	CASSSQGVEAFF	TGTGCCAGCAGTTCACAGGGGGTTGAAGCTTTCTTT
.	TRBV24-1	TRBJ1-1	many	CATSAGAYTEAFF	TGTGCCACCAGTGCGGGGGCATATACTGAAGCTTTCTTT
.	TRBV4-3	TRBJ1-2	few	CASSQETGEYGYTF	TGCGCCAGCAGCCAAGAAACAGGCGAGTATGGCTACACCTTC
.	TRBV3-1	TRBJ1-4	many	CASSQDHANRPEKLFF	TGTGCCAGCAGCCAAGATCACGCGAATCGGCCTGAAAAACTGTTTTTT
.	TRBV11-2	TRBJ2-1	many	CASSLEGLDNEQFF	TGTGCCAGCAGCTTGGAGGGACTCGACAATGAGCAGTTCTTC
TRBD1	TRBV5-1	TRBJ2-3	many	CACAGQGYTDTQYF	TGCGCCTGCGCAGGACAGGGATACACAGATACGCAGTATTTT
.	TRBV7-2	TRBJ2-5	many	CASSFWLKEAQYF	TGTGCCAGCAGCTTCTGGCTAAAAGAGGCCCAGTACTTC
TRBD1	TRBV5-1	TRBJ2-1	many	CASGRGQGFNEQFF	TGCGCCAGCGGCCGGGGACAGGGGTTCAATGAGCAGTTCTTC
TRBD2	TRBV7-8	TRBJ2-3	many	CASSSWTSGGAVADTQYF	TGTGCCAGCAGCTCCTGGACTAGCGGGGGGGCCGTGGCAGATACGCAGTATTTT